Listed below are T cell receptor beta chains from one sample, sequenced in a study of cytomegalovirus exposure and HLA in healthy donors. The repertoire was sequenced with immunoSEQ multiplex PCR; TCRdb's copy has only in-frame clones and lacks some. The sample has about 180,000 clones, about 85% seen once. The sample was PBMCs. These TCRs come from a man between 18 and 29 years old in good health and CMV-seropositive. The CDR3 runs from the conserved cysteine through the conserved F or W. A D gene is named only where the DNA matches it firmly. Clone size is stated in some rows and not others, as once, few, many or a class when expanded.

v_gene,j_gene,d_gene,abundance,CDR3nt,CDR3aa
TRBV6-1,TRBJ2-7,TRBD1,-,TGTGCCAGCAGTGCCCGGGACAGGGGGGACGAGCAGTACTTC,CASSARDRGDEQYF
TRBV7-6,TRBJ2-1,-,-,TGTGCCAGCAGCTTAGATAGGGGCAATGAGCAGTTCTTC,CASSLDRGNEQFF
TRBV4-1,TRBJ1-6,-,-,TGCGCCAGCAGCCAGGGGGCCGGACCCCTCCACTTT,CASSQGAGPLHF
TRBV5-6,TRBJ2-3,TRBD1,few,TGTGCCAGCAGCCCCTGGCTTAGGGGGCCTATCACAGATACGCAGTATTTT,CASSPWLRGPITDTQYF
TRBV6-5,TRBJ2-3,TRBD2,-,TGTGCCAGCAGTAAGCGGGAGGTCACAGATACGCAGTATTTT,CASSKREVTDTQYF
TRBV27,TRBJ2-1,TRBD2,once,TGTGCCAGCAGTTTAGTAGCTAGCGGAGTTGGCTCCTACAATGAGCAGTTCTTC,CASSLVASGVGSYNEQFF
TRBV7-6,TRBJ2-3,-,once,TGTGCCAGCAGCTTAGAGGCGGAGACGGGGGGCACAGATACGCAGTATTTT,CASSLEAETGGTDTQYF
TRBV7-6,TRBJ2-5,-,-,TGTGCCAGCAGCTTAAGGACAGCCCTTCAAGAGACCCAGTACTTC,CASSLRTALQETQYF
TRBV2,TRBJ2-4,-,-,TGTGCCAGCAGTGATCGCGGACTAGCCAAAAACATTCAGTACTTC,CASSDRGLAKNIQYF
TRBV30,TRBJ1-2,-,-,TGTGCCTGGAGCCCCACCGGACAATTTTTATGGTATGGCTACACCTTC,CAWSPTGQFLWYGYTF
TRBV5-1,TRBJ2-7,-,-,TGCGCCAGCAGCCCGGAGCAGGGCCCCTACGAGCAGTACTTC,CASSPEQGPYEQYF
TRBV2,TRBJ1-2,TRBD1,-,TGTGCCAGCGCAGGGGGCCGGATCTATGGCTACACCTTC,CASAGGRIYGYTF
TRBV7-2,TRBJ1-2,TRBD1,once,TGTGCCAGCAGCACGGGGGCTCCGGGACAGGGGGATCTCTATGGCTACACCTTC,CASSTGAPGQGDLYGYTF
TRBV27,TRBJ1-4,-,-,TGTGCCAGCAGTCTACTGTCTGCAACTAATGAAAAACTGTTTTTT,CASSLLSATNEKLFF